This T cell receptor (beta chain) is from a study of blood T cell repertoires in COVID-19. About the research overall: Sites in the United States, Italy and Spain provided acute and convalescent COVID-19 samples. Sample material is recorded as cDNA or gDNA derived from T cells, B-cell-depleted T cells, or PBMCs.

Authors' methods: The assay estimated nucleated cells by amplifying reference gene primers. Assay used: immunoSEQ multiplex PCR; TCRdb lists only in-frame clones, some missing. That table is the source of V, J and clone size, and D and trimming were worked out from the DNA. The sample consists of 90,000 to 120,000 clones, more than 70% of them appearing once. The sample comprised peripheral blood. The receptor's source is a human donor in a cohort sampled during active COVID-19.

Here the CDR3 DNA reads TGTGCCTGGAGAATCCGCCCAGGACTAGCGGGAGGGGGCACAGATACGCAGTATTTT. Its protein is CAWRIRPGLAGGGTDTQYF. This rearrangement joins TRBV30 to TRBJ2-3, with 15 bases that match TRBD2. This CDR3 contains 19 residues. Trimming at V came to 3 bases and at J to 1 base, leaving 11 bases not matched to a gene. Germline CDR1 and CDR2: GTSNPN and SVGIG (reference sequence).